The 10 T cell receptor beta chains presented below share a single source sample, sequenced in a study of OX40 agonist ivuxolimab in advanced cancers. Method: immunoSEQ multiplex PCR; TCRdb's copy keeps in-frame clones and lacks some. The sample carries about 64,000 clones, roughly 80% recorded once. The sequencing here drew on CD4+ or CD8+ T cells sorted from blood, taken in a trial of the OX40 agonist ivuxolimab. Every receptor here comes from an adult with an advanced solid tumor such as melanoma, head and neck, liver or kidney cancer.

The V gene is TRBV27, the J gene TRBJ2-2, with TRBD1 matching over 9 bases. This CDR3 spans 18 amino acids. The germline V gene has CDR1 MNHEY and CDR2 SMNVEV (reference sequence). The junction had 14 bases not matched to a gene; V was cut back by 5 bases and J by 4 bases. This CDR3 reads CASSQLPGQGGGTGELFF. In nucleotides, the CDR3 is TGTGCCAGCAGTCAACTCCCGGGACAGGGAGGAGGCACCGGGGAGCTGTTTTTT.

This clone occurred once. This chain joins TRBV18 and TRBJ1-5; D remains unclear. Trimming stripped 4 bases from V and 3 bases from J, with 13 bases between. Germline loops: CDR1 KGHSH, CDR2 LQKENI. This CDR3 comprises 15 residues. The CDR3 loop reads CASSRVGDPNQPQHF. The CDR3 bases are TGTGCCAGCTCACGGGTGGGTGATCCCAATCAGCCCCAGCATTTT.

The chain carries TRBV4-2 and TRBJ2-7; 7 positions agree with TRBD2. The junction had 9 bases not matched to a gene; V was cut back by 0 bases and J by 10 bases. From germline, CDR1 is LGHNA and CDR2 YNFKEQ. The CDR3 is made up of 14 amino acids. CDR3 loop: CASSQDLGAGLQYF. The CDR3 nucleotides read TGTGCCAGCAGCCAAGATCTTGGAGCGGGACTACAGTACTTC.

The J gene is TRBJ1-1, the V gene TRBV27, with TRBD1 matching 10 bases. This CDR3 comprises 16 residues. The germline CDR1 and CDR2 sequences are MNHEY and SMNVEV (reference sequence). V was pared by 9 bases and J by 6 bases, with 16 bases of the junction left unmatched. The CDR3 DNA reads TGTGCCAGTTCTAAACTTCCGGGACAGGGGCAACCTGAAGCTTTCTTT. Translated, it gives CASSKLPGQGQPEAFF.

The rearrangement uses TRBV7-2 and TRBJ1-1; TRBD1 matches at 11 bases. Looked up from germline, CDR1 is SGHTA and CDR2 is FQGNSA. The CDR3 loop spans 15 amino acids. V lost 3 bases, J lost 2 bases, and 2 bases stayed unmatched. CDR3 nucleotides: TGTGCCAGCAGCTTCGGGACAGGGGGTAACACTGAAGCTTTCTTT. Amino acids: CASSFGTGGNTEAFF.

The V call is TRBV7-9, the J call TRBJ1-6; D unclear. CDR1 and CDR2 (germline): SEHNR, FQNEAQ (reference sequence). Between the trimmed V and J ends, which lost 4 bases and 7 bases, there was a span of 8 bases. The CDR3 has 13 amino acids. In DNA, the CDR3 is TGTGCCAGCAGCTCCCTGGGGAATTCACCCCTCCACTTT. Translation: CASSSLGNSPLHF.

This clone was counted a few times. The chain carries TRBV4-1 and TRBJ1-3, with a weak D call TRBD1 (5 bases). CDR1 and CDR2 (germline): MGHRA, YSYEKL. CDR3 length: 16 amino acids. Trimming took 1 base from V and 0 from J, leaving 10 bases between them. The CDR3 spells CASSQGGFISGNTIYF. The CDR3 nucleotides read TGCGCCAGCAGCCAAGGGGGGTTTATCTCTGGAAACACCATATATTTT.

V gene TRBV7-7 combines with J gene TRBJ2-7, with 10 bases aligning to TRBD2. This CDR3 contains 15 residues. V lost 5 bases to trimming and J lost 6 bases; unmatched junction nucleotides: 10. The V gene's germline CDR1 is SSHAT and CDR2 FNYEAQ (reference sequence). CDR3 residues: CASSPSLAGDPEQYF. Here the CDR3 DNA reads TGTGCCAGCAGCCCGAGTCTAGCGGGAGATCCCGAGCAGTACTTC.

The chain couples TRBV6-5 to TRBJ1-1; TRBD1 aligns across 9 bases. With V trimmed by 2 bases and J by 6 bases, 4 bases remained unmatched. CDR1 is MNHEY and CDR2 is SVGAGI in the germline V gene. The CDR3 runs to 14 residues. The CDR3 bases are TGTGCCAGCAGTTACGGGACAGGGTTCGCTGAAGCTTTCTTT. Amino acid sequence: CASSYGTGFAEAFF.

The V gene is TRBV5-3, the J gene TRBJ1-5, with D tentatively TRBD1 (6 bases). TRBV5-3 is marked as an open reading frame, function uncertain. V lost 2 bases, J lost 0 bases, and 15 bases lay in between. The CDR3 runs to 17 residues. The CDR3, as DNA: TGTGCCAGAAGCTTCCGGGACAACAAAAATAGCAATCAGCCCCAGCATTTT. It codes for CARSFRDNKNSNQPQHF.